This TCR beta chain derives from a study of cytomegalovirus exposure and HLA in healthy donors. Study findings and constraints: Certain indistinguishable V segments, among them TRBV6-2 and TRBV6-3, were excluded.

On this clone: The antigen remains undetermined.

Researchers ran the PCR with 60 Vbeta and 13 Jbeta primers. TCRdb's table, derived via immunoSEQ multiplex PCR, lists solely in-frame clones and lacks some. In the table there are some 84,000 clones, 78% of which are singletons. The V end was cut by 3 bases, the J end by 4 bases, with 20 bases between. Germline CDR1 SGHDT, CDR2 YYEEEE. The CDR3 spans 16 residues. This clonotype was obtained from a male donor in good health and CMV-seropositive. The V call is TRBV5-6, the J call TRBJ2-7, with D possibly matching TRBD2 (7 bases). Sequenced: PBMCs. In DNA, the CDR3 is TGTGCCAGCAGCTCGGGGGGCCATTACAGGGTTTACGAGCAGTACTTC. This sequence encodes CASSSGGHYRVYEQYF.